This T cell receptor (beta chain) was captured in a study of blood T cell repertoires in COVID-19. Overall study context: Samples of COVID-19 (acute and convalescent) were obtained from the United States, Italy and Spain. PBMCs, B-cell-depleted T cells, or T cells were the source of the cDNA or gDNA that made up the material.

Germline values: CDR1 LGHNA, CDR2 YNFKEQ. The ends lost 4 bases at V and 1 base at J; junction bases unmatched: 6. The CDR3 runs 15 residues. Measured with immunoSEQ multiplex PCR; TCRdb has only the in-frame clones, and not every one. The sample includes about 250,000 clones, 82% of them seen just once. Sample: peripheral blood. The receptor was derived from a woman in her 70s with acute or convalescent COVID-19. The V call is TRBV4-2, the J call TRBJ2-7; 8 bases line up with TRBD2. CDR3 amino acids: CASSLGLAESYEQYF. The DNA of the CDR3 is TGTGCCAGCAGCCTAGGACTAGCCGAGTCCTACGAGCAGTACTTC.